This TCR beta chain comes out of a study of Graves' ophthalmopathy and Graves' hyperthyroidism. The sample holds many counts of this clonotype. RNA transcripts yielded amplified TCR beta CDR3 regions. After a first-round RT-PCR with HTBI primers, a second-round multiplex PCR was run. TCRdb redid the calling of the multiplex PCR reads with MiXCR, one entry per CDR3 protein. This sample yields a few hundred thousand distinct CDR3 sequences, of which 15% to 20% are seen a single time; roughly an eighth belongs to the top ten. All donors with ophthalmopathy were recorded as having moderate-to-severe activity, CAS ≥3, NOSPECS ≥4 and a duration under 3 months. V lost 6 bases and J 7 bases, leaving 16 bases between the germline ends. The CDR3 is 15 residues long. Germline CDR1 MNHEY, CDR2 SMNVEV (reference sequence).

V usage is TRBV27 and J usage is TRBJ1-6; D uncertain. The TCR sequence derives from an adult man with Graves' ophthalmopathy. Sequenced sample: peripheral blood. The CDR3 here is CASRTLGDGNSPLHF. The CDR3 coding sequence is TGTGCCAGCAGGACCCTCGGGGATGGGAATTCACCCCTCCACTTT.